What follows describes a single T cell receptor beta chain. The data derive from a study of T cells in tuberculosis. Study-level information: T cells were selected with CD1B tetramers loaded with glucose monomycolate.

Profiled with immunoSEQ multiplex PCR; TCRdb holds only in-frame clones, not every one. There are more than 70,000 clones in the sample; approximately 91% occur only once, and over 1.5% lies in the top ten. Cells were sorted from thawed PBMC rested overnight and stained with GMM-loaded CD1B tetramer, viability dye and anti-CD3. The lipid loaded on the CD1B tetramers was C32 glucose monomycolate from Rhodococcus equi. This CDR3 has 15 residues. Germline CDR1 SGHAT, CDR2 FQNNGV. The germline V and J ends were trimmed by 5 bases and 9 bases, with 22 bases remaining between them. The TCR comes from an adult woman with latent tuberculosis. The sample consisted of CD1b-GMM tetramer-negative cells sorted from PBMCs. The chain couples TRBV11-2 to TRBJ2-5; D is possibly TRBD2 (6 bases). CDR3 amino acids: CASSTRSGTDLSQYF. The CDR3 coding sequence is TGTGCCAGCAGCACCCGGTCCGGGACTGATTTGTCCCAGTACTTC.